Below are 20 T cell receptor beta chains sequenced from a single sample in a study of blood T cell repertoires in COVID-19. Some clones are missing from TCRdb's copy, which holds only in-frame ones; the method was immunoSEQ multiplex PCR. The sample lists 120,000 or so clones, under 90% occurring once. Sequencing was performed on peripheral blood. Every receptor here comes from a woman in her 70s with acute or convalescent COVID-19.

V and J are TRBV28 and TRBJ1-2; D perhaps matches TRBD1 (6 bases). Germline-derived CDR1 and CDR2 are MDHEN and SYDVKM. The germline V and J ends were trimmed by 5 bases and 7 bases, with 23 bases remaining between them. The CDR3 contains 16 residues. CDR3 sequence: CASSPLGGRGDFGYTF. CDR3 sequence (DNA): TGTGCCAGCAGTCCTCTCGGGGGGCGCGGAGATTTTGGCTACACCTTC.

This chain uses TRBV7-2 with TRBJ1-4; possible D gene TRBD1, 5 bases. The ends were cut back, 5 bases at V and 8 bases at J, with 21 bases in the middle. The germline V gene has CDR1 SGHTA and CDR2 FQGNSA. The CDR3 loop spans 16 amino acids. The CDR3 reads CASSPHMAGGREKLFF. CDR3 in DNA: TGTGCCAGCAGCCCCCACATGGCTGGGGGGAGGGAAAAACTGTTTTTT.

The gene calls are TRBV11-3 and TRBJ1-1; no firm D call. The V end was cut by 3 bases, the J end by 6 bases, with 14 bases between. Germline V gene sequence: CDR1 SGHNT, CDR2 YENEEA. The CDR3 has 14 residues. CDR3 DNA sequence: TGTGCCAGCAGCTTGGAGAGATTAAGCGCTGAAGCTTTCTTT. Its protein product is CASSLERLSAEAFF.

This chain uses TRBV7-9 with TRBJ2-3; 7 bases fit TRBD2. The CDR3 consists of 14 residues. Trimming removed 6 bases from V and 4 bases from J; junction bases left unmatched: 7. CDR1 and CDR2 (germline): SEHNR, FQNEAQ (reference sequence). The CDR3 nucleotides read TGTGCCAGCAGTCCAGGGAGGGAAGCAGATACGCAGTATTTT. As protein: CASSPGREADTQYF.

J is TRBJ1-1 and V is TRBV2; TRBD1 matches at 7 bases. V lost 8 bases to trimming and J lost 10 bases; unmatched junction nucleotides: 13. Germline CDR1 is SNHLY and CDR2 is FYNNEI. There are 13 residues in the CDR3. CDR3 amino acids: CASLDGGRGRAFF. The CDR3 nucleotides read TGTGCCAGCTTGGACGGTGGCAGGGGGAGAGCTTTCTTT. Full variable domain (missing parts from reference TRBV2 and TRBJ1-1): EPEVTQTPSHQVTQMGQEVILRCVPISNHLYFYWYRQILGQKVEFLVSFYNNEISEKSEIFDDQFSVERPDGSNFTLKIRSTKLEDSAMYFCASLDGGRGRAFFGQGTRLTVV.

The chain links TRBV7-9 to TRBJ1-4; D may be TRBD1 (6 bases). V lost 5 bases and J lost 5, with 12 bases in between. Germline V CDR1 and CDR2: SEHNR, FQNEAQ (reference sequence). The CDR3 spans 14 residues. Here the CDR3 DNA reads TGTGCCAGCAGCAAAACAGGGATCAATGAAAAACTGTTTTTT. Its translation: CASSKTGINEKLFF.

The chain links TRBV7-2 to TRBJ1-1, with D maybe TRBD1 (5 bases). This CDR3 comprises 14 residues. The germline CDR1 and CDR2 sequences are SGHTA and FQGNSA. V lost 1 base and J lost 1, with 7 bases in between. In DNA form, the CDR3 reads TGTGCCAGCAGCTTAGGCAGGGCGAACACTGAAGCTTTCTTT. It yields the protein CASSLGRANTEAFF.

CDR3 in DNA: TGTGCTAGTGGTTTCGGCGAGCGGTCCTCCTACAATGAGCAGTTCTTC. It codes for CASGFGERSSYNEQFF. The chain is built from TRBV12-5 and TRBJ2-1; weak D call: TRBD2 (5 bases). Deletions cut 3 bases from V and 0 bases from J, with 12 bases between. The CDR3 totals 16 residues. Germline V lookup: CDR1 LGHNT, CDR2 FRNRAP.

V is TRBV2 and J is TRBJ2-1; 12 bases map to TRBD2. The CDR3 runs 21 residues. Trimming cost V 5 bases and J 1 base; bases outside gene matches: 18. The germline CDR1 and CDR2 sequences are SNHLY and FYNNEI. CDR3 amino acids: CASSSLPASGGAEGSYNEQFF. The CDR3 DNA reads TGTGCCAGCAGTTCCTTGCCGGCTAGCGGGGGGGCAGAAGGGTCCTACAATGAGCAGTTCTTC.

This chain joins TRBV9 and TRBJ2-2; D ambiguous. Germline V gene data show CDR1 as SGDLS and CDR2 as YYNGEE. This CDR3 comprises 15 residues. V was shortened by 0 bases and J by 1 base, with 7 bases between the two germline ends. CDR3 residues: CASSVVPENTGELFF. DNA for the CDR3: TGTGCCAGCAGCGTAGTCCCAGAGAACACCGGGGAGCTGTTTTTT.

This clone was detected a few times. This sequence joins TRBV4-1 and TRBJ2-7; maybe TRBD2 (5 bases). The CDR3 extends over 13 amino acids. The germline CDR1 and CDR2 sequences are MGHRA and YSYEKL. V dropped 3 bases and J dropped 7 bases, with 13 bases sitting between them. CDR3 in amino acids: CASSHIGRGEQYF. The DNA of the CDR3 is TGCGCCAGCAGCCATATTGGGCGAGGGGAGCAGTACTTC.

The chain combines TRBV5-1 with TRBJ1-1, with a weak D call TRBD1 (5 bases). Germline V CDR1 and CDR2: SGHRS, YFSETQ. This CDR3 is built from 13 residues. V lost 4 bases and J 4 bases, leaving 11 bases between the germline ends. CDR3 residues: CASSPRGVTEAFF. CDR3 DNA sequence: TGCGCCAGCAGCCCGCGGGGGGTCACTGAAGCTTTCTTT.

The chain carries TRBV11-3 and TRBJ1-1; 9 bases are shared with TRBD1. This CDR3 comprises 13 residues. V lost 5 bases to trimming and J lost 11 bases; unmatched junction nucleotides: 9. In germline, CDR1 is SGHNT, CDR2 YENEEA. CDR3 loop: CASSRTGGLVAFF. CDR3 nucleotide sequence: TGTGCCAGCAGCCGTACAGGGGGCTTGGTCGCTTTCTTT.

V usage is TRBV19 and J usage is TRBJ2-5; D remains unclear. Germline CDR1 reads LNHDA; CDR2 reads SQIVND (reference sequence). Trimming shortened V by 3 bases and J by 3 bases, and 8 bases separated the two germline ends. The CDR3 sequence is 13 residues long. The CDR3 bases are TGTGCCAGTAGTATCTCCGTCGAAGAGACCCAGTACTTC. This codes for CASSISVEETQYF.

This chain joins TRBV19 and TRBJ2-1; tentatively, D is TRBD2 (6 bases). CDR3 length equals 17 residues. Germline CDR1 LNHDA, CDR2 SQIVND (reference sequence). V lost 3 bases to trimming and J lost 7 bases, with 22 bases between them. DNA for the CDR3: TGTGCCAGTAGTATGAGGGTAGACAGAACGGGGACTAATGAGCAGTTCTTC. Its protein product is CASSMRVDRTGTNEQFF.

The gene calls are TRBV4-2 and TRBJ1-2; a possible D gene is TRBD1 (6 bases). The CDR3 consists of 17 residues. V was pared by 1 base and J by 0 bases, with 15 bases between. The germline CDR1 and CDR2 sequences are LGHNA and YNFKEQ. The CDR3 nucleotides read TGTGCCAGCAGCCAAGCGGCGGACAGTACCTCTAACTATGGCTACACCTTC. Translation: CASSQAADSTSNYGYTF.

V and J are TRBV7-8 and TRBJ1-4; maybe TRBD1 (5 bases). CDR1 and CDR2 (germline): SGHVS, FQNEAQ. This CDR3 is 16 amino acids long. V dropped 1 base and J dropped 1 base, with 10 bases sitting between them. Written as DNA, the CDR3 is TGTGCCAGCAGCTTAGGACTGCAGGGAACTAATGAAAAACTGTTTTTT. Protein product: CASSLGLQGTNEKLFF.

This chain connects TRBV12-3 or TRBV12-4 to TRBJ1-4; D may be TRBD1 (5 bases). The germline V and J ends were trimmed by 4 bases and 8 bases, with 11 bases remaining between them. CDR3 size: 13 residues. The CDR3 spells CASSSGGYEKLFF. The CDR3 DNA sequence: TGTGCCAGCAGTTCCGGGGGGTACGAAAAACTGTTTTTT.

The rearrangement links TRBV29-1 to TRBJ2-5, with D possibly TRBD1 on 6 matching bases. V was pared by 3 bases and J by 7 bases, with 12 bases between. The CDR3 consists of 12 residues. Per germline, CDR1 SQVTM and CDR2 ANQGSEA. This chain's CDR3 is CSVDTGTRTQYF. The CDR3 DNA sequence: TGCAGCGTTGATACAGGGACACGGACCCAGTACTTC.

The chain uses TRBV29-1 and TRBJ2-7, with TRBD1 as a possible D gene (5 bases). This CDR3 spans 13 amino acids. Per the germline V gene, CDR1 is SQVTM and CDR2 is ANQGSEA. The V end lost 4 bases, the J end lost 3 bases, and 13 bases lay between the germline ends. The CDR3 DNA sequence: TGCAGCGTTGGTAGGGTAGGGGACTACGAGCAGTACTTC. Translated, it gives CSVGRVGDYEQYF.